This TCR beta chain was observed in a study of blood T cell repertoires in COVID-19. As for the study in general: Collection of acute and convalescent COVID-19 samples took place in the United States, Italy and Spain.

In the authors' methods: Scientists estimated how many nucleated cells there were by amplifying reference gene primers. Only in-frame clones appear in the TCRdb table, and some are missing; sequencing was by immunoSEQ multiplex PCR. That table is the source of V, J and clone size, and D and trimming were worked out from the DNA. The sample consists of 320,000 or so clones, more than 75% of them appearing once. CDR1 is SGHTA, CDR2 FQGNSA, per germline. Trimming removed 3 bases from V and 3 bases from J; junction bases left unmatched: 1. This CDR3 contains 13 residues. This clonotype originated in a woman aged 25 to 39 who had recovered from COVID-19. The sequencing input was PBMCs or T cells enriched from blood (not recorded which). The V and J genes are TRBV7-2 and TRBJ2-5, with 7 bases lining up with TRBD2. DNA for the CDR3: TGTGCCAGCAGCTTGAGCGGGGAAGAGACCCAGTACTTC. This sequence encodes CASSLSGEETQYF.